The clone carrying this TCR beta chain has a handful of counts. A clone one base away is much larger, so this may be a read error. This specimen belongs to a study of blood T cells in healthy people across ages. With a J-beta primer mix and a sample-barcoded 5' primer, a second PCR ran about 7 to 12 cycles. One entry per CDR3 protein results from TCRdb running MiXCR on the 5' RACE reads. The data hold about 640,000 distinct CDR3 sequences, with roughly 53% observed a single time. The V end lost 1 base, the J end lost 1 base, and 14 bases lay between the germline ends. CDR1 WSHSY and CDR2 SAAADI come from the germline V gene. The CDR3 is 16 amino acids.

This sequence joins TRBV10-2 and TRBJ2-7, with unresolved D. This TCR was recovered from a man in his sixties in good health. Sequenced material: blood. In nucleotides, the CDR3 is TGCGCCAGCAGTGAGTGGGCAGGCCCCCATTCCTACGAGCAGTACTTC. This codes for CASSEWAGPHSYEQYF.